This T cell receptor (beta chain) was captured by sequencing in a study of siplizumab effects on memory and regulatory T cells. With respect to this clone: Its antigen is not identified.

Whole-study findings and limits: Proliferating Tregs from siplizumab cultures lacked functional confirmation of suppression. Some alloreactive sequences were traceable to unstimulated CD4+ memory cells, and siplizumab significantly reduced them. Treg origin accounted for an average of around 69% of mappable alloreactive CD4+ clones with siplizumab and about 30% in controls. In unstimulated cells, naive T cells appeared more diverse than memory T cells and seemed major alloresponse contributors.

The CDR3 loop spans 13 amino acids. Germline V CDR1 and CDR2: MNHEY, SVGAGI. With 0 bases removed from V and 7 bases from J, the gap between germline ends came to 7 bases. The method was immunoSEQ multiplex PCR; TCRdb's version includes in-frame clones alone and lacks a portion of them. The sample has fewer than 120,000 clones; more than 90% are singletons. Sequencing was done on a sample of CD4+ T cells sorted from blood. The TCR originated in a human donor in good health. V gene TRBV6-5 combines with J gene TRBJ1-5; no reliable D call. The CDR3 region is CASSYSTVQPQHF. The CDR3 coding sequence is TGTGCCAGCAGTTACTCTACGGTCCAGCCCCAGCATTTT.